The 31 T cell receptor beta chains presented below share a single source sample, sequenced in a study of cytomegalovirus exposure and HLA in healthy donors. The PCR employed 60 Vbeta primers together with 13 Jbeta primers. Here immunoSEQ multiplex PCR was the method, and the copy in TCRdb shows in-frame clones only, minus some. The data hold fewer than 200,000 clones, with 83% observed a single time. Sequences were obtained from PBMCs. Receptor source: a man aged 40-49 years in good health and CMV-seropositive.

The chain joins TRBV28 to TRBJ1-1; no reliable D call. The CDR3 contains 15 residues. V was clipped by 5 bases and J by 0 bases, with 13 bases between them. In germline, CDR1 is MDHEN, CDR2 SYDVKM. The CDR3 DNA sequence: TGTGCCAGCAGTGCTCCGGGGATCTTGAACACTGAAGCTTTCTTT. It translates to CASSAPGILNTEAFF.

This chain connects TRBV29-1 to TRBJ2-7; D gene uncertain. The CDR3 extends over 11 amino acids. The germline V gene has CDR1 SQVTM and CDR2 ANQGSEA. The V gene lost 7 bases and the J gene lost 6 bases, with 13 bases spanning the gap. The CDR3 bases are TGCAGCGCCCTAGGAGCCCTCGAGCAGTACTTC. As protein: CSALGALEQYF.

The chain recombines TRBV5-4 with TRBJ2-6, with D possibly TRBD2 on 6 matching bases. Deletions cut 4 bases from V and 0 bases from J, with 20 bases between. The CDR3 is 19 residues long. Germline loops: CDR1 SGHNT, CDR2 YYREEE (reference sequence). In nucleotides, the CDR3 is TGTGCCAGCAGCGTATCTTGGCCGGGACTTAGCTCTGGGGCCAACGTCCTGACTTTC. It yields the protein CASSVSWPGLSSGANVLTF.

V gene TRBV10-3 combines with J gene TRBJ1-2; no clear D. Trimming removed 3 bases from V and 8 bases from J, with 10 bases in between. CDR1 ENHRY and CDR2 SYGVKD come from the germline V gene. CDR3 size: 12 residues. The CDR3 DNA reads as TGTGCCATCAGTGACGGGTCGGGGGGCTACACCTTC. This codes for CAISDGSGGYTF.

The rearrangement joins TRBV19 to TRBJ1-3; D gene uncertain. The ends were cut back, 5 bases at V and 1 base at J, with 18 bases in the middle. The V gene's germline CDR1 is LNHDA and CDR2 SQIVND (reference sequence). This CDR3 spans 17 amino acids. The CDR3 region has the DNA TGTGCCAGTAGTCGGGTGGAGGCCCTGAGGTCTGGAAACACCATATATTTT. It specifies CASSRVEALRSGNTIYF.

The chain links TRBV10-2 to TRBJ2-3; 9 positions match TRBD2. Germline assignment: CDR1 WSHSY and CDR2 SAAADI. The CDR3 length is 13 residues. V gave up 10 bases and J gave up 6 bases; unmatched junction bases: 8. The chain's CDR3 is CATKREAADTQYF. The CDR3, as DNA: TGCGCCACAAAGCGGGAGGCAGCTGATACGCAGTATTTT.

This clone has a single count. The chain links TRBV5-5 to TRBJ2-1, with TRBD2 identical over 11 bases. The V gene end was trimmed by 4 bases and the J gene end by 2 bases; junction bases not matched to a gene: 2. This CDR3 comprises 15 residues. The germline gives CDR1 SGHKS, CDR2 YYEKEE (reference sequence). CDR3 in DNA: TGTGCCAGCAGCCTGACTAGCGGGACCTACAATGAGCAGTTCTTC. Its translation is CASSLTSGTYNEQFF.

The chain combines TRBV19 with TRBJ1-5; possible D gene TRBD1, 5 bases. The CDR3 extends over 14 amino acids. Germline-derived CDR1 and CDR2 are LNHDA and SQIVND (reference sequence). V dropped 5 bases and J dropped 7 bases, with 15 bases sitting between them. The CDR3 sequence: CASSGGGVGQPQHF. CDR3 nucleotide sequence: TGTGCCAGTAGTGGGGGAGGGGTCGGACAGCCCCAGCATTTT.

This clone has a handful of counts. The chain uses TRBV6-4 and TRBJ2-3; 11 nucleotides agree with TRBD2. The V and J ends lost 5 bases and 2 bases, in that order; junction bases with no gene match: 3. Germline assignment: CDR1 MRHNA and CDR2 SNTAGT. CDR3 length: 15 residues. Here the CDR3 reads CASSQGLADTDTQYF. As DNA, the CDR3 is TGTGCCAGCAGTCAGGGACTAGCGGACACAGATACGCAGTATTTT.

The chain carries TRBV7-9 and TRBJ1-1; TRBD1 agrees at 8 bases. The CDR3 totals 15 residues. The V and J ends lost 5 bases and 2 bases, in that order; junction bases with no gene match: 7. Germline CDR1 SEHNR, CDR2 FQNEAQ (reference sequence). The CDR3 DNA follows: TGTGCCAGCAGCCCCTGGACAGGGAGAAACACTGAAGCTTTCTTT. Translation: CASSPWTGRNTEAFF.

V usage is TRBV12-5 and J usage is TRBJ1-1, with 7 bases fitting TRBD1. Germline-derived CDR1 and CDR2 are LGHNT and FRNRAP. V lost 7 bases, J lost 4 bases, and 9 bases stayed unmatched. CDR3 length equals 14 residues. CDR3 sequence (DNA): TGTGCTAGTGCCCTTCGACAGGGCGGCACTGAAGCTTTCTTT. Encoded protein: CASALRQGGTEAFF.

This clone occurred a few times. The CDR3 DNA reads as TGTGCCAGCAGCAAAATCTGGGGGACAGGGCGAGACTCTGGGGCCAACGTCCTGACTTTC. Amino acid sequence: CASSKIWGTGRDSGANVLTF. The chain couples TRBV21-1 to TRBJ2-6; no DNA check was done on the table's D call, TRBD1. TRBV21-1 is flagged as a pseudogene. There are 20 residues in the CDR3.

This chain's CDR3 is CASSYSGLGDNEQFF. CDR3 DNA: TGTGCCAGCAGTTACTCGGGGCTGGGTGACAATGAGCAGTTCTTC. The J gene is TRBJ2-1, the V gene TRBV6-6; perhaps TRBD1 as D (5 bases). CDR1 MNHNY and CDR2 SVGAGI come from the germline V gene (reference sequence). The CDR3 is made up of 15 amino acids. The V end lost 0 bases, the J end lost 5 bases, and 11 bases lay between the germline ends.

This clone was detected once. This chain's CDR3 is CATLSGGYEQYF. Written as DNA, the CDR3 is TGTGCCACCTTGTCCGGGGGCTACGAGCAGTACTTC. The chain recombines TRBV10-3 with TRBJ2-7, with a tentative D call TRBD2 (6 bases). Trimming shortened V by 10 bases and J by 3 bases, and 13 bases separated the two germline ends. Germline values: CDR1 ENHRY, CDR2 SYGVKD. The CDR3 length is 12 residues.

J is TRBJ2-1 and V is TRBV5-1, with a possible D match to TRBD2 (5 bases). The CDR3 sequence is 16 residues long. Trimming took off 1 base at V and 1 base at J, with 12 bases between the two ends. Germline CDR1 SGHRS, CDR2 YFSETQ. CDR3 in amino acids: CASSLLGEGSYNEQFF. In DNA, the CDR3 is TGCGCCAGCAGCTTGCTCGGGGAAGGGTCCTACAATGAGCAGTTCTTC.

V is TRBV6-4 and J is TRBJ1-2, with TRBD1 as a possible D gene (6 bases). The CDR3 spans 12 residues. V dropped 6 bases and J dropped 7 bases, with 12 bases sitting between them. Germline CDR1 is MRHNA and CDR2 is SNTAGT. In DNA, the CDR3 is TGTGCCAGCAGGGACAGCGTTGCTGGCTACACCTTC. Its protein is CASRDSVAGYTF.

The rearrangement joins TRBV19 to TRBJ2-1; D ambiguous. V was pared by 6 bases and J by 8 bases, with 8 bases between. This CDR3 is 11 amino acids long. Germline lookup yields CDR1 LNHDA and CDR2 SQIVND (reference sequence). For the CDR3, the DNA is TGTGCCAGTAGGGTGACTGATGAGCAGTTCTTC. This sequence encodes CASRVTDEQFF. The variable domain in full, with the rest retrieved from reference TRBV19 and TRBJ2-1, is DGGITQSPKYLFRKEGQNVTLSCEQNLNHDAMYWYRQDPGQGLRLIYYSQIVNDFQKGDIAEGYSVSREKKESFPLTVTSAQKNPTAFYLCASRVTDEQFFGPGTRLTVL.

Regarding this clone: The junction departs from germline at one end; a sequencing error may be responsible. The chain joins TRBV7-9 to TRBJ2-4, with D uncertain. The germline V gene encodes CDR1 SEHNR and CDR2 FQNEAQ (reference sequence). The CDR3 length is 13 residues. CDR3 nucleotide sequence: TGTGCCAGCAGCTTACCCCCTGTGAACAGTCAGTACTTC. Translating gives CASSLPPVNSQYF.

CDR3 residues: CASSRTGGDGNTIYF. In DNA, the CDR3 is TGCGCCAGCAGCCGTACAGGGGGAGATGGAAACACCATATATTTT. The chain uses TRBV4-3 and TRBJ1-3, with 8 bases fitting TRBD1. The V gene end was trimmed by 4 bases and the J gene end by 3 bases; junction bases not matched to a gene: 5. Germline assignment: CDR1 LGHNA and CDR2 YSLEER. There are 15 residues in the CDR3.

The chain joins TRBV30 to TRBJ1-1; D call uncertain. Germline-derived CDR1 and CDR2 are GTSNPN and SVGIG (reference sequence). This CDR3 spans 15 amino acids. Trimming took off 3 bases at V and 5 bases at J, with 19 bases between the two ends. The DNA of the CDR3 is TGTGCCTGGAGAGGCGGTGGAGTTGTAAGAACTGAAGCTTTCTTT. Its protein is CAWRGGGVVRTEAFF.

This clone was seen only once. Germline is not matched at one junction end, which may reflect a read error. The J gene is TRBJ2-6, the V gene TRBV5-3; tentative D call: TRBD1 (5 bases). TRBV5-3 qualifies as an ORF whose function is uncertain. The CDR3 runs 14 residues. The CDR3 here is CARTEEAGANGLTF. For the CDR3, the DNA is TGTGCCAGAACCGAAGAAGCTGGGGCCAACGGCCTGACTTTC.

This clone has just one count. V usage is TRBV6-1 and J usage is TRBJ2-7, with 9 bases fitting TRBD1. The trim removed 5 bases at V and 3 bases at J, leaving 2 bases unmatched. This CDR3 contains 13 residues. Germline CDR1 reads MNHNS; CDR2 reads SASEGT. The CDR3 DNA sequence: TGTGCCAGCAGTCTGGGACAGGGCTACGAGCAGTACTTC. Amino acid sequence: CASSLGQGYEQYF.

This clone has only a few counts. The J gene is TRBJ2-1, the V gene TRBV2; the match to TRBD2 covers 11 bases. Losses at the gene ends were 6 bases for V and 0 bases for J; bases not matched to a gene: 7. The length of the CDR3 is 17 residues. The germline gives CDR1 SNHLY, CDR2 FYNNEI. CDR3 region: CASSGTSGLSSYNEQFF. DNA for the CDR3: TGTGCCAGCAGCGGGACTAGCGGTTTGAGCTCCTACAATGAGCAGTTCTTC. Variable domain in full (rest from reference TRBV2 and TRBJ2-1): EPEVTQTPSHQVTQMGQEVILRCVPISNHLYFYWYRQILGQKVEFLVSFYNNEISEKSEIFDDQFSVERPDGSNFTLKIRSTKLEDSAMYFCASSGTSGLSSYNEQFFGPGTRLTVL.

This chain connects TRBV5-4 to TRBJ1-2, with D possibly being TRBD1 (5 bases). CDR3 length equals 14 residues. The V end lost 3 bases, the J end lost 8 bases, and 17 bases lay between the germline ends. Germline CDR1 is SGHNT and CDR2 is YYREEE (reference sequence). CDR3 coding DNA: TGTGCCAGCAGCTCCACGGGAGGGGAACGCGGCTACACCTTC. It codes for CASSSTGGERGYTF.

This chain joins TRBV27 and TRBJ2-5; no definite D call. The DNA end is a closer match to TRBJ2-7, so the J assignment may be wrong. Per germline, CDR1 MNHEY and CDR2 SMNVEV (reference sequence). The CDR3 has 11 amino acids. For the CDR3, the DNA is TGTGCCAGCAGTCCCGCCTACGAGCAGTACTTC. Its translation: CASSPAYEQYF.

The chain joins TRBV9 to TRBJ2-2; 14 bases map to TRBD2. CDR3 length: 17 amino acids. In germline, CDR1 is SGDLS, CDR2 YYNGEE. Losses at the gene ends were 4 bases for V and 6 bases for J; bases not matched to a gene: 8. CDR3 in DNA: TGTGCCAGCAGCACTACCGGGACTAGCGGGAGTTCCGGGGAGCTGTTTTTT. This encodes CASSTTGTSGSSGELFF.

The chain employs TRBV7-9 and TRBJ1-4; 12 bases map to TRBD1. This CDR3 is 17 amino acids long. Germline assignment: CDR1 SEHNR and CDR2 FQNEAQ (reference sequence). The V segment lost 5 bases and the J segment 0 bases; nucleotides outside the gene matches: 4. This CDR3 is CASSPRDRGPTNEKLFF. CDR3 coding DNA: TGTGCCAGCAGCCCGAGGGACAGGGGGCCAACTAATGAAAAACTGTTTTTT.

The chain carries TRBV27 and TRBJ2-7; 8 positions agree with TRBD2. After removal of 5 bases from V and 2 bases from J, the junction contained 2 bases not matched to a gene. The CDR3 extends over 13 amino acids. Germline V gene sequence: CDR1 MNHEY, CDR2 SMNVEV (reference sequence). CDR3 residues: CASSSGSAYEQYF. In DNA, the CDR3 is TGTGCCAGCAGTAGCGGGAGTGCCTACGAGCAGTACTTC.

The V and J genes are TRBV27 and TRBJ2-7, with 7 bases matching TRBD2. This CDR3 region has 14 residues. Trimming cost V 3 bases and J 3 bases; bases outside gene matches: 5. The germline V gene has CDR1 MNHEY and CDR2 SMNVEV (reference sequence). DNA of the CDR3: TGTGCCAGCAGTTTCGGCGGGAGTCTCTACGAGCAGTACTTC. This encodes CASSFGGSLYEQYF.

The chain is built from TRBV9 and TRBJ1-2; maybe TRBD1 (6 bases). The CDR3 consists of 15 residues. V gave up 3 bases and J gave up 7 bases, with 19 bases separating them. CDR1 and CDR2 from the germline V gene are SGDLS and YYNGEE. The CDR3 DNA follows: TGTGCCAGCAGCGAGGGTCGGGGAGGGGGAGGTGGCTACACCTTC. Translated, it gives CASSEGRGGGGGYTF.

For the CDR3, the DNA is TGCAGCGTTTCTAGGGCTAGCCTAGAGACCCAGTACTTC. Protein sequence: CSVSRASLETQYF. The V gene is TRBV29-1, the J gene TRBJ2-5; perhaps TRBD2 as D (5 bases). Germline V gives CDR1 SQVTM, CDR2 ANQGSEA. Trimming stripped 5 bases from V and 4 bases from J, with 14 bases between. The CDR3 is 13 amino acids.